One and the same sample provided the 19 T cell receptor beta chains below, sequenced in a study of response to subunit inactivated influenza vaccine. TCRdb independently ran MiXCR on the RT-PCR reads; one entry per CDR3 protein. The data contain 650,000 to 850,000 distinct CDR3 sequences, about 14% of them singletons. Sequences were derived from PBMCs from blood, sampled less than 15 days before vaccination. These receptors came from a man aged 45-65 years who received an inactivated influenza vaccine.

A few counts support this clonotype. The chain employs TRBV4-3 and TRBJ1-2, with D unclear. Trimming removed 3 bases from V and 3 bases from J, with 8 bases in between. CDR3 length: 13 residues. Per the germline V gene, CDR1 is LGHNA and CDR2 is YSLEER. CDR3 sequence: CASSHQDHYGYTF. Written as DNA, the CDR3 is TGCGCCAGCAGCCACCAGGACCACTATGGCTACACCTTC.

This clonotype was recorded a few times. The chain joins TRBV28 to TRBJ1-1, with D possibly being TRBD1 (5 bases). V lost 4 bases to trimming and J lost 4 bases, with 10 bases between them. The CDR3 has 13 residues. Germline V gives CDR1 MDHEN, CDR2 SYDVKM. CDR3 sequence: CASSSTVSTEAFF. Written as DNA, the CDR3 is TGTGCCAGCAGTTCGACAGTGAGCACTGAAGCTTTCTTT.

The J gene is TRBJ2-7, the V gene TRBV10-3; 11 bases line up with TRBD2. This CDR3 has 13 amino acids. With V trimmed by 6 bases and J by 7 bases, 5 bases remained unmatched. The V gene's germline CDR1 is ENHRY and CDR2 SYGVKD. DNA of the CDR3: TGTGCCATCAGAGTGGGACTAGCGGAGGAGCAGTACTTC. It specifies CAIRVGLAEEQYF.

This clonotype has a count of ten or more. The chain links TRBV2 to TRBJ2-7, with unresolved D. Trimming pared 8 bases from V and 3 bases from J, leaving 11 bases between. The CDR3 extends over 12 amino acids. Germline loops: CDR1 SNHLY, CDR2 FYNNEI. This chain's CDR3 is CASGFDIYEQYF. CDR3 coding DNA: TGTGCCAGCGGGTTCGACATCTACGAGCAGTACTTC. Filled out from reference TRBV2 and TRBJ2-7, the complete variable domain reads EPEVTQTPSHQVTQMGQEVILRCVPISNHLYFYWYRQILGQKVEFLVSFYNNEISEKSEIFDDQFSVERPDGSNFTLKIRSTKLEDSAMYFCASGFDIYEQYFGPGTRLTVT.

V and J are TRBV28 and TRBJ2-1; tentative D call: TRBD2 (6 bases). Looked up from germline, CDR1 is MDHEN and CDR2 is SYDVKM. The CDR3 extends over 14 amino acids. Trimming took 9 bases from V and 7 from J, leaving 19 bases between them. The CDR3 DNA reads TGTGCCAGTGCCGGGGGTCTCGAACCTAATGAGCAGTTCTTC. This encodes CASAGGLEPNEQFF.

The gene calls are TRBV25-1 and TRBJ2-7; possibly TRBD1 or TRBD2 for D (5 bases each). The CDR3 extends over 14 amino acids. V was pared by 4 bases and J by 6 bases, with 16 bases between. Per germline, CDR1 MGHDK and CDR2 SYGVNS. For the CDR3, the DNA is TGTGCCAGCAGTGGTGGGGGTAGCGCGGGCGAGCAGTACTTC. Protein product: CASSGGGSAGEQYF.

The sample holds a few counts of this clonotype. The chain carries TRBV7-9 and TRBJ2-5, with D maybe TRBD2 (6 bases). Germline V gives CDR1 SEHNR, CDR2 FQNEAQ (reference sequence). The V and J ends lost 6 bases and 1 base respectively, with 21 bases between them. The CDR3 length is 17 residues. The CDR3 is CASRLTPGGPFQETQYF. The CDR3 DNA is TGTGCCAGCAGGTTGACCCCCGGGGGACCATTCCAAGAGACCCAGTACTTC.

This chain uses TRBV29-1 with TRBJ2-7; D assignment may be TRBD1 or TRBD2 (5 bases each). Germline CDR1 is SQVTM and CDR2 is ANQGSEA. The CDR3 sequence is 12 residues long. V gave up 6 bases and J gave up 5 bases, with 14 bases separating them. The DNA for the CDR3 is TGCAGCGTGGGTCGGGGACGGCACGAGCAGTACTTC. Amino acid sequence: CSVGRGRHEQYF.

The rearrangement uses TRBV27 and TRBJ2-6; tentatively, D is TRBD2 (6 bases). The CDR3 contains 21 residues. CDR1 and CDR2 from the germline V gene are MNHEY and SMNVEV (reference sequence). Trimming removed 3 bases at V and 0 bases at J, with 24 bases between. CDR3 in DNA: TGTGCCAGCAGTTTCATCACCCCAATCGAGGAGGGTAGCTCTGGGGCCAACGTCCTGACTTTC. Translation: CASSFITPIEEGSSGANVLTF.

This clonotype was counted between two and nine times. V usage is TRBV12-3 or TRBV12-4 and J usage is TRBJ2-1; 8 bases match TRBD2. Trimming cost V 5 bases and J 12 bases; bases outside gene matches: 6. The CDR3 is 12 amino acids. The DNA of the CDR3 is TGTGCCAGCAGTCGGTCGACTAGCGCGCAGTTCTTC. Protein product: CASSRSTSAQFF.

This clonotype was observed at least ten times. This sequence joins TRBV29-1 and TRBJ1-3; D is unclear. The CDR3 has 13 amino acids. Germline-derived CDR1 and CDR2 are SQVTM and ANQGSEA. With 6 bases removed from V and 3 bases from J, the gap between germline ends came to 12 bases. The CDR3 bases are TGCAGCGTGGGATCCATGGGTGGAAACACCATATATTTT. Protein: CSVGSMGGNTIYF.

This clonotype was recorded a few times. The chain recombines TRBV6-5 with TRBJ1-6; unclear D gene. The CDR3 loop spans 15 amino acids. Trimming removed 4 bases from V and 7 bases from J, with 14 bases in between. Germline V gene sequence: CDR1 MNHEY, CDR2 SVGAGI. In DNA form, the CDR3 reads TGTGCCAGCAGTTTGACGGAGTCTCCCAATTCACCCCTCCACTTT. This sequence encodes CASSLTESPNSPLHF.

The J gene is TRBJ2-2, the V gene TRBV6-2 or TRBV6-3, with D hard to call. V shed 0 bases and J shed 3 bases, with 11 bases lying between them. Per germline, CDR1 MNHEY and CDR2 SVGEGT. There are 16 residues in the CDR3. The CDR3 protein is CASSYSYDEDTGELFF. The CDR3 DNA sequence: TGTGCCAGCAGTTACTCGTATGACGAAGACACCGGGGAGCTGTTTTTT.

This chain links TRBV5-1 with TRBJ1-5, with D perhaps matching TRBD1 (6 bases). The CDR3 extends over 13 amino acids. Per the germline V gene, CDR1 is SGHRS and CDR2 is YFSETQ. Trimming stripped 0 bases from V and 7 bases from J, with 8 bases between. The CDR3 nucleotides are TGCGCCAGCAGCTTGGAACAGGGCCAGCCCCAGCATTTT. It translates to CASSLEQGQPQHF.

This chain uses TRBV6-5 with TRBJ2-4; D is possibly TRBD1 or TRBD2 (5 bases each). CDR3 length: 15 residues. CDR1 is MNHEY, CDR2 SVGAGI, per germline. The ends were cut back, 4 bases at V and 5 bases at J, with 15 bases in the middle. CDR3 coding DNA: TGTGCCAGCAGTTTAACCCCCGGGGCCGAAAACATTCAGTACTTC. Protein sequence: CASSLTPGAENIQYF.

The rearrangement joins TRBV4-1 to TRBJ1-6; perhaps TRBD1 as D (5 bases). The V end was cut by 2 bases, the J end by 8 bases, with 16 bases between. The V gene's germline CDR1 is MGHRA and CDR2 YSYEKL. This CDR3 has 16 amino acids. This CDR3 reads CASSQRERGGDSPLHF. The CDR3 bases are TGCGCCAGCAGCCAAAGAGAACGGGGCGGCGATTCACCCCTCCACTTT.

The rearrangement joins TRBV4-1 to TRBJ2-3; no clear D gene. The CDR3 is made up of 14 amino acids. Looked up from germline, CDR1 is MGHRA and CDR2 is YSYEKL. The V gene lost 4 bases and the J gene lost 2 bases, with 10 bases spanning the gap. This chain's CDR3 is CASSLLPPTDTQYF. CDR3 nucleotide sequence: TGCGCCAGCAGCCTCCTCCCTCCCACAGATACGCAGTATTTT.

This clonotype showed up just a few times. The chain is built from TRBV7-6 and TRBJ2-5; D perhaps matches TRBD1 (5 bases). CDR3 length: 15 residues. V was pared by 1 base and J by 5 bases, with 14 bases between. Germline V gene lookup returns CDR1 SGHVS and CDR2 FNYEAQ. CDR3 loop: CASSLDTGWLETQYF. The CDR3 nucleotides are TGTGCCAGCAGCTTAGATACAGGATGGCTGGAGACCCAGTACTTC.

The CDR3 loop is CASTDGGITDTQYF. Written as DNA, the CDR3 is TGTGCCAGCACGGATGGGGGCATCACAGATACGCAGTATTTT. The chain employs TRBV12-3 or TRBV12-4 and TRBJ2-3, with D perhaps matching TRBD1 (6 bases). The V end was cut by 7 bases, the J end by 2 bases, with 13 bases between. This CDR3 region has 14 residues.